These 18 T cell receptor beta chains share one sample of origin, sequenced in a study of blood T cell repertoires in COVID-19. Libraries were prepared by immunoSEQ multiplex PCR; TCRdb keeps only in-frame clonotypes and omits some of them. The sample consists of about 400,000 clones, approximately 91% of them appearing once. The specimen was PBMCs or T cells enriched from blood (not recorded which). The source of these receptors is a woman aged 40 to 50 with acute COVID-19.

This chain connects TRBV2 to TRBJ1-1, with D tentatively TRBD1 (5 bases). The ends were cut back, 7 bases at V and 0 bases at J, with 15 bases in the middle. The CDR3 totals 15 residues. Germline CDR1 is SNHLY and CDR2 is FYNNEI. CDR3 nucleotides: TGTGCCAGCACCGAAGGGGAGGGCTTGAACACTGAAGCTTTCTTT. The encoded protein is CASTEGEGLNTEAFF.

V usage is TRBV5-1 and J usage is TRBJ1-1; 9 nucleotides match TRBD1. This CDR3 region has 16 residues. The germline V gene encodes CDR1 SGHRS and CDR2 YFSETQ. V lost 2 bases to trimming and J lost 3 bases; unmatched junction nucleotides: 8. CDR3 DNA sequence: TGCGCCAGCAGCTTCCTCCCCCGGGACAGGGACACTGAAGCTTTCTTT. It translates to CASSFLPRDRDTEAFF.

The J gene is TRBJ2-7, the V gene TRBV13; D is unclear. This CDR3 region has 11 residues. Germline CDR1 is PRHDT and CDR2 is FYEKMQ (reference sequence). Trimming took off 3 bases at V and 3 bases at J, with 3 bases between the two ends. CDR3 DNA sequence: TGTGCCAGCAGCTTCCACTACGAGCAGTACTTC. Amino acid sequence: CASSFHYEQYF.

This clone appeared a few times. The V and J genes are TRBV7-9 and TRBJ2-7; 7 bases fit TRBD1. The CDR3 has 15 residues. The V and J ends lost 3 bases and 4 bases, in that order; junction bases with no gene match: 9. Germline V gives CDR1 SEHNR, CDR2 FQNEAQ (reference sequence). CDR3 DNA sequence: TGTGCCAGCAGCTTTACCGGGACAGAAAATTACGAGCAGTACTTC. As protein: CASSFTGTENYEQYF. Supplemented by reference TRBV7-9 and TRBJ2-7, the full variable domain reads DTGVSQNPRHKITKRGQNVTFRCDPISEHNRLYWYRQTLGQGPEFLTYFQNEAQLEKSRLLSDRFSAERPKGSFSTLEIQRTEQGDSAMYLCASSFTGTENYEQYFGPGTRLTVT.

The chain carries TRBV4-2 and TRBJ2-5, with 8 bases that match TRBD1. Germline trimming cut 3 bases from V and 5 bases from J; bases unmatched to any gene: 8. The CDR3 covers 15 residues. Germline-derived CDR1 and CDR2 are LGHNA and YNFKEQ. The CDR3 loop is CASSQDREAGETQYF. The CDR3 DNA reads as TGTGCCAGCAGCCAGGACAGGGAGGCCGGGGAGACCCAGTACTTC.

The V and J genes are TRBV7-9 and TRBJ2-3; TRBD2 aligns across 12 bases. Unmatched junction bases numbered 5, after V lost 5 bases and J lost 5 bases. CDR1 SEHNR and CDR2 FQNEAQ come from the germline V gene (reference sequence). The CDR3 totals 15 residues. CDR3 nucleotides: TGTGCCAGCAGCGTACTAGCGGGGGGTAAAGATACGCAGTATTTT. It is translated as CASSVLAGGKDTQYF.

The chain recombines TRBV10-3 with TRBJ1-6, with D unclear. V lost 4 bases, J lost 0 bases, and 7 bases lay in between. Germline loops: CDR1 ENHRY, CDR2 SYGVKD. The CDR3 totals 15 residues. The DNA of the CDR3 is TGTGCCATCAGTGTAAGGAGCTCCTATAATTCACCCCTCCACTTT. Amino acids: CAISVRSSYNSPLHF.

The chain links TRBV6-5 to TRBJ2-7; 9 bases are shared with TRBD1. The CDR3 is 15 amino acids. V trimming: 7 bases; J trimming: 1 base; junction bases outside the gene matches: 8. Germline-derived CDR1 and CDR2 are MNHEY and SVGAGI. The CDR3 reads CASKVAGQGSYEQYF. The CDR3 nucleotides read TGTGCCAGCAAGGTGGCGGGACAGGGTTCCTACGAGCAGTACTTC.

The chain carries TRBV4-1 and TRBJ1-6; D gene uncertain. Germline values: CDR1 MGHRA, CDR2 YSYEKL. V was cut by 4 bases and J by 7 bases, with 14 bases left in between. The CDR3 runs 15 residues. This CDR3 is CASSPQDIRNSPLHF. The CDR3 DNA sequence: TGCGCCAGCAGCCCGCAAGACATACGGAATTCACCCCTCCACTTT.

The chain recombines TRBV19 with TRBJ1-3, with a weak D call TRBD1 (5 bases). Germline-derived CDR1 and CDR2 are LNHDA and SQIVND (reference sequence). V gave up 6 bases and J gave up 1 base, with 13 bases separating them. The CDR3 spans 15 residues. The CDR3 sequence: CASRQDGTSGNTIYF. DNA of the CDR3: TGTGCCAGTAGACAGGACGGCACTTCTGGAAACACCATATATTTT.

V gene TRBV5-1 combines with J gene TRBJ1-1; no definite D call. Trimming pared 4 bases from V and 1 base from J, leaving 14 bases between. CDR3 length equals 15 residues. Germline CDR1 is SGHRS and CDR2 is YFSETQ. The CDR3 region has the DNA TGCGCCAGCAGCATCCGACAAGAAGGGAACACTGAAGCTTTCTTT. It specifies CASSIRQEGNTEAFF.

This chain uses TRBV5-1 with TRBJ2-7; D unclear. This CDR3 region has 14 residues. Trimming took 0 bases from V and 2 from J, leaving 9 bases between them. CDR1 is SGHRS and CDR2 is YFSETQ in the germline V gene. CDR3 sequence (DNA): TGCGCCAGCAGCTTGGTGTACAGAGCCTACGAGCAGTACTTC. Its protein product is CASSLVYRAYEQYF.

The chain uses TRBV4-1 and TRBJ2-7; D unclear. CDR3 size: 13 residues. Looked up from germline, CDR1 is MGHRA and CDR2 is YSYEKL. Trimming took 4 bases from V and 6 from J, leaving 13 bases between them. CDR3 bases: TGCGCCAGCAGCCCCCAGGTAGGAAGCGAGCAGTACTTC. This gives the protein CASSPQVGSEQYF.

This sequence joins TRBV11-2 and TRBJ2-2, with 13 bases lining up with TRBD2. The germline V gene encodes CDR1 SGHAT and CDR2 FQNNGV. V was clipped by 5 bases and J by 3 bases; unmatched bases: 12. This CDR3 is built from 19 residues. For the CDR3, the DNA is TGTGCCAGCAGCGGGCGGACTAGCGGGGGACCGGCCCACACCGGGGAGCTGTTTTTT. It codes for CASSGRTSGGPAHTGELFF. Supplemented by reference TRBV11-2 and TRBJ2-2, the full variable domain reads EAGVAQSPRYKIIEKRQSVAFWCNPISGHATLYWYQQILGQGPKLLIQFQNNGVVDDSQLPKDRFSAERLKGVDSTLKIQPAKLEDSAVYLCASSGRTSGGPAHTGELFFGEGSRLTVL.

This chain joins TRBV5-1 and TRBJ1-6; D unresolved. Trimming took off 0 bases at V and 10 bases at J, with 17 bases between the two ends. CDR1 and CDR2 from the germline V gene are SGHRS and YFSETQ. This CDR3 has 16 amino acids. DNA for the CDR3: TGCGCCAGCAGCTTGGATATAGGAGGAGGTTCATCACCCCTCCACTTT. This sequence encodes CASSLDIGGGSSPLHF.

The V and J genes are TRBV30 and TRBJ1-6; a weak D match, TRBD1 (5 bases). Germline lookup yields CDR1 GTSNPN and CDR2 SVGIG (reference sequence). V was pared by 3 bases and J by 10 bases, with 10 bases between. This CDR3 has 12 residues. CDR3 sequence: CAWSSGRSPLHF. The CDR3 DNA sequence: TGTGCCTGGAGCTCAGGGCGCTCACCCCTCCACTTT.

The rearrangement uses TRBV19 and TRBJ2-6; unclear D gene. In germline, CDR1 is LNHDA, CDR2 SQIVND (reference sequence). Trimming stripped 1 base from V and 0 bases from J, with 7 bases between. This CDR3 contains 16 residues. CDR3 loop: CASSIGRFSGANVLTF. The CDR3 DNA reads TGTGCCAGTAGTATAGGCAGGTTCTCTGGGGCCAACGTCCTGACTTTC.

The chain links TRBV12-5 to TRBJ2-5, with 8 bases identical to TRBD1. Germline V lookup: CDR1 LGHNT, CDR2 FRNRAP. There are 15 residues in the CDR3. Trimming took 5 bases from V and 1 from J; bases not matched to a gene: 6. The chain's CDR3 is CASGHKTGVQETQYF. The CDR3 region has the DNA TGTGCTAGTGGTCACAAGACAGGGGTCCAAGAGACCCAGTACTTC.